Following are 21 T cell receptor beta chains from one sample sequenced in a study of shared T cell receptors in the human thymus. Sequencing used immunoSEQ multiplex PCR; TCRdb keeps in-frame clones, though not all of them. The table lists under 850,000 clones, 88% of them singletons. The same sample was also studied in work on human thymus T cells.

Sequencing was done on a sample of thymocytes. The source of these receptors is a boy less than two years old with a congenital heart defect.

The chain couples TRBV7-2 to TRBJ1-2; a possible D gene is TRBD1 (6 bases). Between the trimmed V and J ends, which lost 5 bases and 8 bases, there was a span of 21 bases. Looked up from germline, CDR1 is SGHTA and CDR2 is FQGNSA. CDR3 length equals 15 residues. CDR3: CASSPTGHSKGGYTF. The CDR3 nucleotides read TGTGCCAGCAGCCCCACGGGACACTCAAAGGGGGGCTACACCTTC.

V and J are TRBV28 and TRBJ2-1; 10 bases map to TRBD2. Germline values: CDR1 MDHEN, CDR2 SYDVKM. The CDR3 consists of 14 residues. V lost 6 bases to trimming and J lost 10 bases; unmatched junction nucleotides: 9. Here the CDR3 reads CASSRLPGLAEQFF. CDR3 bases: TGTGCCAGCAGCCGCCTTCCGGGACTAGCGGAGCAGTTCTTC.

The chain employs TRBV7-9 and TRBJ2-2; 8 bases match TRBD2. This CDR3 is built from 14 residues. Germline V gene lookup returns CDR1 SEHNR and CDR2 FQNEAQ (reference sequence). The J segment lost 5 bases and the V segment lost 5 bases, leaving 4 bases of the junction unmatched. The chain's CDR3 is CASSAPGGTGELFF. The CDR3 nucleotides read TGTGCCAGCAGCGCGCCGGGGGGGACCGGGGAGCTGTTTTTT.

A word on this clone: This CDR3 is also generated by other DNA sequences in the sample. This chain joins TRBV19 and TRBJ2-3; D gene uncertain. In germline, CDR1 is LNHDA, CDR2 SQIVND (reference sequence). Between the trimmed V and J ends, which lost 6 bases and 3 bases, there was a span of 4 bases. This CDR3 is built from 11 residues. CDR3 region: CASSLTDTQYF. The CDR3 DNA reads TGTGCCAGTAGCCTGACAGATACGCAGTATTTT. The entire variable domain, with the rest obtained from reference TRBV19 and TRBJ2-3, is as follows: DGGITQSPKYLFRKEGQNVTLSCEQNLNHDAMYWYRQDPGQGLRLIYYSQIVNDFQKGDIAEGYSVSREKKESFPLTVTSAQKNPTAFYLCASSLTDTQYFGPGTRLTVL.

Comments on this clone: Within the sample, other DNA sequences also encode this same CDR3. This chain links TRBV2 with TRBJ1-5; the D gene is possibly TRBD1 (6 bases). Germline V CDR1 and CDR2: SNHLY, FYNNEI. The CDR3 runs 18 residues. With 1 base removed from V and 0 bases from J, the gap between germline ends came to 16 bases. The CDR3: CASSEGVPGHLSNQPQHF. Written as DNA, the CDR3 is TGTGCCAGCAGTGAAGGGGTGCCGGGACACCTTAGCAATCAGCCCCAGCATTTT.

The chain combines TRBV6-4 with TRBJ2-1, with TRBD2 identical over 14 bases. This CDR3 has 19 amino acids. Germline CDR1 and CDR2: MRHNA and SNTAGT. V lost 0 bases to trimming and J lost 1 base; unmatched junction nucleotides: 5. CDR3 DNA: TGTGCCAGCAGTGACTCGGGACTAGCGGGAGTCGGTTCCTACAATGAGCAGTTCTTC. Protein: CASSDSGLAGVGSYNEQFF.

The chain couples TRBV4-1 to TRBJ1-2, with D perhaps TRBD1 (6 bases). This CDR3 comprises 13 residues. V lost 1 base and J 4 bases, leaving 7 bases between the germline ends. Germline assignment: CDR1 MGHRA and CDR2 YSYEKL. CDR3 in amino acids: CASSQVGAYGYTF. The CDR3 bases are TGCGCCAGCAGCCAAGTGGGGGCCTATGGCTACACCTTC.

The chain links TRBV28 to TRBJ2-1; 11 nucleotides align to TRBD2. This CDR3 has 16 residues. The ends lost 7 bases at V and 4 bases at J; junction bases unmatched: 9. Germline assignment: CDR1 MDHEN and CDR2 SYDVKM. The CDR3 sequence: CASTGGTSGPYNEQFF. The CDR3 DNA sequence: TGTGCCAGCACGGGGGGGACTAGCGGTCCGTACAATGAGCAGTTCTTC.

The chain combines TRBV12-5 with TRBJ2-1; 9 bases are a match to TRBD2. Germline assignment: CDR1 LGHNT and CDR2 FRNRAP. Trimming cost V 1 base and J 0 bases; bases outside gene matches: 4. This CDR3 is 17 amino acids long. The CDR3 spells CASGLGREGRSYNEQFF. The CDR3 DNA reads as TGTGCTAGTGGTTTGGGGCGGGAGGGGCGCTCCTACAATGAGCAGTTCTTC. The full variable domain, its missing parts supplied by reference TRBV12-5 and TRBJ2-1, is DARVTQTPRHKVTEMGQEVTMRCQPILGHNTVFWYRQTMMQGLELLAYFRNRAPLDDSGMPKDRFSAEMPDATLATLKIQPSEPRDSAVYFCASGLGREGRSYNEQFFGPGTRLTVL.

The chain has TRBV18 and TRBJ2-7, with TRBD1 as a possible D gene (7 bases). Germline V gene lookup returns CDR1 KGHSH and CDR2 LQKENI. The CDR3 length is 17 residues. With 0 bases removed from V and 2 bases from J, the gap between germline ends came to 17 bases. As DNA, the CDR3 is TGTGCCAGCTCACCACCGATCCGGAGGGACAGTGCCTACGAGCAGTACTTC. It translates to CASSPPIRRDSAYEQYF.

The V call is TRBV2, the J call TRBJ2-5; 10 bases match TRBD1. This CDR3 is built from 15 residues. V gave up 5 bases and J gave up 6 bases; unmatched junction bases: 9. Germline assignment: CDR1 SNHLY and CDR2 FYNNEI. CDR3 loop: CASSQTGGFEKTQYF. CDR3 DNA sequence: TGTGCCAGCAGTCAGACAGGGGGCTTCGAAAAGACCCAGTACTTC.

This chain joins TRBV4-3 and TRBJ2-1; 13 bases line up with TRBD2. The junction had 7 bases not matched to a gene; V was cut back by 0 bases and J by 2 bases. Germline V lookup: CDR1 LGHNA, CDR2 YSLEER. The CDR3 spans 19 residues. For the CDR3, the DNA is TGCGCCAGCAGCCAAGATTTCCCTGGGACTAGCGGGACCTACAATGAGCAGTTCTTC. It specifies CASSQDFPGTSGTYNEQFF.

V is TRBV7-9 and J is TRBJ1-1; the match to TRBD1 covers 7 bases. The germline V gene encodes CDR1 SEHNR and CDR2 FQNEAQ (reference sequence). This CDR3 is 15 amino acids long. V shed 0 bases and J 1 base; nucleotides not matched to a gene: 2. The CDR3: CASSLAGGKNTEAFF. CDR3 nucleotide sequence: TGTGCCAGCAGCTTAGCAGGGGGCAAGAACACTGAAGCTTTCTTT.

This clone was picked up one time. The rearrangement joins TRBV7-9 to TRBJ1-5; D gene ambiguous. Germline lookup yields CDR1 SEHNR and CDR2 FQNEAQ (reference sequence). CDR3 length: 12 amino acids. Trimming removed 5 bases from V and 2 bases from J, with 4 bases in between. The CDR3 DNA sequence: TGTGCCAGCAGCGAGGGCAATCAGCCCCAGCATTTT. Its translation is CASSEGNQPQHF. Based on the CDR3 plus reference TRBV7-9 and TRBJ1-5, the full variable domain is DTGVSQNPRHKITKRGQNVTFRCDPISEHNRLYWYRQTLGQGPEFLTYFQNEAQLEKSRLLSDRFSAERPKGSFSTLEIQRTEQGDSAMYLCASSEGNQPQHFGDGTRLSIL.

This clone turned up a few times. The chain has TRBV28 and TRBJ2-6; D might be TRBD2 (7 bases). Germline loops: CDR1 MDHEN, CDR2 SYDVKM. The CDR3 has 18 amino acids. Trimming removed 0 bases from V and 0 bases from J, with 12 bases in between. The CDR3 coding sequence is TGTGCCAGCAGTTTATGGCGGGGGCCCTCCTCTGGGGCCAACGTCCTGACTTTC. This codes for CASSLWRGPSSGANVLTF.

The rearrangement links TRBV5-1 to TRBJ1-1; TRBD1 is a possible D gene (5 bases). The CDR3 length is 18 residues. Deletions cut 0 bases from V and 1 base from J, with 19 bases between. Looked up from germline, CDR1 is SGHRS and CDR2 is YFSETQ. The chain's CDR3 is CASSLAVSISGTNTEAFF. In nucleotides, the CDR3 is TGCGCCAGCAGCTTGGCCGTTTCAATAAGCGGGACGAACACTGAAGCTTTCTTT.

This chain joins TRBV7-2 and TRBJ2-2; D is perhaps TRBD2 (6 bases). Trimming pared 9 bases from V and 7 bases from J, leaving 18 bases between. Looked up from germline, CDR1 is SGHTA and CDR2 is FQGNSA. This CDR3 is 14 amino acids long. The chain's CDR3 is CASSSGGQDGELFF. Here the CDR3 DNA reads TGTGCCAGTTCAAGCGGAGGGCAGGACGGGGAGCTGTTTTTT. The entire variable domain, with the rest obtained from reference TRBV7-2 and TRBJ2-2, is as follows: GAGVSQSPSNKVTEKGKDVELRCDPISGHTALYWYRQSLGQGLEFLIYFQGNSAPDKSGLPSDRFSAERTGGSVSTLTIQRTQQEDSAVYLCASSSGGQDGELFFGEGSRLTVL.

This clone appeared a few times. This rearrangement joins TRBV5-4 to TRBJ2-7; 10 bases map to TRBD1. The length of the CDR3 is 17 residues. Trimming removed 4 bases from V and 5 bases from J; junction bases left unmatched: 15. Germline V lookup: CDR1 SGHNT, CDR2 YYREEE (reference sequence). CDR3 in amino acids: CASSLRRAGQGFHEQYF. The CDR3 DNA reads as TGTGCCAGCAGCCTTCGGAGGGCGGGACAGGGGTTCCACGAGCAGTACTTC.

This sequence joins TRBV7-2 and TRBJ1-2, with D perhaps TRBD1 (5 bases). CDR1 and CDR2 (germline): SGHTA, FQGNSA. The CDR3 runs 16 residues. The V and J ends lost 2 bases and 8 bases respectively, with 21 bases between them. CDR3 sequence reads: CASSLPEPAGGTGYTF. The DNA of the CDR3 is TGTGCCAGCAGCTTACCCGAACCCGCGGGGGGTACGGGCTACACCTTC. Based on the CDR3 plus reference TRBV7-2 and TRBJ1-2, the full variable domain is GAGVSQSPSNKVTEKGKDVELRCDPISGHTALYWYRQSLGQGLEFLIYFQGNSAPDKSGLPSDRFSAERTGGSVSTLTIQRTQQEDSAVYLCASSLPEPAGGTGYTFGSGTRLTVV.

V and J are TRBV6-5 and TRBJ2-5; TRBD2 might be the D (5 bases). CDR3 size: 16 residues. The germline V gene encodes CDR1 MNHEY and CDR2 SVGAGI. V was trimmed by 0 bases and J by 4 bases, leaving 15 bases between them. CDR3 loop: CASSYSAGGDRETQYF. The CDR3 DNA reads TGTGCCAGCAGTTACTCGGCCGGAGGCGATCGAGAGACCCAGTACTTC.

This clone has just one count. This chain links TRBV10-2 with TRBJ2-7; D is ambiguous. Deletions cut 4 bases from V and 1 base from J, with 11 bases between. Germline V CDR1 and CDR2: WSHSY, SAAADI. The CDR3 runs 14 residues. This chain's CDR3 is CASSGRLVSYEQYF. CDR3 sequence (DNA): TGCGCCAGCAGTGGACGACTGGTTTCCTACGAGCAGTACTTC.